This T cell receptor (beta chain) was captured by sequencing in a study of blood T cell repertoires in COVID-19. Study context: COVID-19 samples from acute and convalescent phases originated in the United States, Italy and Spain.

With 4 bases clipped from V and 3 bases from J, the junction kept 7 bases outside the gene matches. The CDR3 contains 16 residues. CDR1 and CDR2 (germline): MNHNS, SASEGT. Per the original data handling: Amplified reference gene primers provided the basis for estimating nucleated cell counts. Sequencing used immunoSEQ multiplex PCR; TCRdb keeps in-frame clones, though not all of them. That table furnishes V, J and clone size, whereas the DNA furnished D and trimming. The sample yields 250,000 to 350,000 clones, around 86% seen once. The receptor was isolated from a woman aged 35 to 49 who had recovered from COVID-19. The chain is built from TRBV6-1 and TRBJ2-1; 9 nucleotides line up with TRBD2. The sequenced sample was peripheral blood. The CDR3 loop reads CASSGSGGRVYNEQFF. The CDR3 bases are TGTGCCAGCAGTGGGTCCGGCGGGAGGGTCTACAATGAGCAGTTCTTC.